This T cell receptor (beta chain) was observed in a study of blood T cells in healthy people across ages. Next came a second PCR, run for about 7 to 12 cycles, which used a sample-barcoded 5' primer along with a J-beta primer mix. TCRdb processed the 5' RACE reads anew with MiXCR; each CDR3 protein has one entry. The top ten hold 0.65% to 0.75% of the sample, which has 1 million or so distinct CDR3 sequences, almost 25% seen once. Study-level findings and limits: Across the age range, TCR beta diversity per million T cells fell in a roughly linear way.

Notes on this clonotype: No antigen is known for it.

V dropped 4 bases and J dropped 0 bases, with 13 bases sitting between them. Germline lookup yields CDR1 SGHRS and CDR2 YFSETQ. The CDR3 loop spans 15 amino acids. Separately, the same data were catalogued under a study of T cells of mothers and their children.

V usage is TRBV5-1 and J usage is TRBJ1-1; a possible D gene is TRBD1 (5 bases). Input material: blood. The receptor was derived from a girl aged 2 to 10 in good health. This CDR3 is CASSLGTRLNTEAFF. CDR3 nucleotides: TGCGCCAGCAGCCTAGGGACCAGATTGAACACTGAAGCTTTCTTT.